Presented here are 19 T cell receptor beta chains from one specimen sequenced in a study of T cell responses to AZD1222 COVID-19 vaccine. Method: immunoSEQ multiplex PCR; TCRdb's copy keeps in-frame clones and lacks some. The table includes about 150,000 clones, about nine tenths detected once. Sample: peripheral blood, taken 28 days after the second AZD1222 dose. These receptors were collected from an adult who received the AZD1222 COVID-19 vaccine.

This chain joins TRBV28 and TRBJ2-1; no clear D gene. V shed 1 base and J shed 5 bases, with 3 bases lying between them. The CDR3 consists of 12 residues. CDR1 is MDHEN, CDR2 SYDVKM, per germline. The CDR3 bases are TGTGCCAGCAGTTTATCCCACAATGAGCAGTTCTTC. As protein: CASSLSHNEQFF.

The rearrangement uses TRBV7-2 and TRBJ1-2; TRBD1 matches 7 bases. Germline CDR1 reads SGHTA; CDR2 reads FQGNSA. This CDR3 comprises 15 residues. V was clipped by 0 bases and J by 1 base; unmatched bases: 2. Written as DNA, the CDR3 is TGTGCCAGCAGCTTAGCAGGGGGCGTTAACTATGGCTACACCTTC. Translating it yields CASSLAGGVNYGYTF.

The chain uses TRBV3-1 (or the pseudogene TRBV3-2) and TRBJ2-3; D gene uncertain. This CDR3 spans 14 amino acids. Germline V CDR1 and CDR2: LGHDT, YNNKEL (reference sequence). V lost 0 bases, J lost 9 bases, and 13 bases lay in between. The CDR3 coding sequence is TGTGCCAGCAGCCAAGATCCGGCATTGGGAACGCAGTATTTT. Translating gives CASSQDPALGTQYF.

This sequence joins TRBV5-1 and TRBJ2-1; D is unclear. Deletions cut 5 bases from V and 5 bases from J, with 11 bases between. Germline lookup yields CDR1 SGHRS and CDR2 YFSETQ. CDR3 length: 13 amino acids. CDR3 protein: CASRPDLNNEQFF. CDR3 bases: TGCGCCAGCAGACCCGACCTCAACAATGAGCAGTTCTTC.

This chain uses TRBV18 with TRBJ1-1; D possibly corresponds to TRBD1 (6 bases). The CDR3 totals 15 residues. The ends were cut back, 0 bases at V and 3 bases at J, with 11 bases in the middle. The germline gives CDR1 KGHSH, CDR2 LQKENI. The CDR3 coding sequence is TGTGCCAGCTCACCACCCAAGGGGGTACACACTGAAGCTTTCTTT. Amino acids: CASSPPKGVHTEAFF.

V gene TRBV6-5 combines with J gene TRBJ2-1; D possibly corresponds to TRBD2 (5 bases). Germline V CDR1 and CDR2: MNHEY, SVGAGI. There are 11 residues in the CDR3. The V end was cut by 10 bases, the J end by 10 bases, with 14 bases between. Here the CDR3 reads CATQEAPEQFF. The DNA for the CDR3 is TGTGCCACCCAGGAGGCGCCCGAGCAGTTCTTC.

The chain joins TRBV5-1 to TRBJ2-5, with D perhaps matching TRBD2 (6 bases). Germline assignment: CDR1 SGHRS and CDR2 YFSETQ. This CDR3 has 15 residues. With 4 bases removed from V and 5 bases from J, the gap between germline ends came to 18 bases. The CDR3 is CASSPEGPRGETQYF. The CDR3 region has the DNA TGCGCCAGCAGCCCGGAGGGTCCGCGTGGTGAGACCCAGTACTTC.

V usage is TRBV28 and J usage is TRBJ1-2; D gene uncertain. V lost 7 bases and J 6 bases, leaving 15 bases between the germline ends. The germline gives CDR1 MDHEN, CDR2 SYDVKM. CDR3 length equals 13 residues. In DNA form, the CDR3 reads TGTGCCAGCATTCCTTCAGGAAGAGATGGCTACACCTTC. As protein: CASIPSGRDGYTF.

The chain links TRBV7-3 to TRBJ1-1; the D gene is possibly TRBD1 (5 bases). The V gene's germline CDR1 is SGHTA and CDR2 FQGTGA. V lost 6 bases, J lost 4 bases, and 15 bases lay in between. The CDR3 spans 14 residues. The CDR3: CASSLAGGGTEAFF. The DNA of the CDR3 is TGTGCCAGCAGTTTAGCGGGGGGTGGCACTGAAGCTTTCTTT.

This rearrangement joins TRBV6-2 or TRBV6-3 to TRBJ2-3, with D uncertain. The CDR3 has 13 residues. The V and J ends lost 4 bases and 4 bases respectively, with 9 bases between them. The germline V gene encodes CDR1 MNHEY and CDR2 SVGEGT. The CDR3 coding sequence is TGTGCCAGCAGTTTTCAATCTTCAGATACGCAGTATTTT. Translation: CASSFQSSDTQYF.

The rearrangement joins TRBV6-2 or TRBV6-3 to TRBJ1-4, with D possibly TRBD1 on 5 matching bases. The CDR3 is 18 residues long. V shed 2 bases and J shed 1 base, with 17 bases lying between them. Germline CDR1 and CDR2: MNHEY and SVGEGT. The CDR3 DNA sequence: TGTGCCAGCAGTTACAAAGGACCTACGAGGGGAACTAATGAAAAACTGTTTTTT. It translates to CASSYKGPTRGTNEKLFF.

V usage is TRBV18 and J usage is TRBJ1-1; 11 bases are a match to TRBD1. The germline V gene has CDR1 KGHSH and CDR2 LQKENI. The CDR3 consists of 17 residues. The junction had 12 bases not matched to a gene; V was cut back by 5 bases and J by 4 bases. CDR3: CASSFYRGQGASTEAFF. The CDR3 nucleotides are TGTGCCAGCTCATTCTACCGCGGACAGGGGGCTAGCACTGAAGCTTTCTTT.

The DNA for the CDR3 is TGTGCCATCAGTGACTTCGGGGGAGTGACCCAGTACTTC. The encoded protein is CAISDFGGVTQYF. This chain connects TRBV10-3 to TRBJ2-5; perhaps TRBD2 as D (6 bases). V was cut by 3 bases and J by 7 bases, with 12 bases left in between. This CDR3 has 13 residues. The germline gives CDR1 ENHRY, CDR2 SYGVKD.

Only one count was recorded for this clone. This sequence joins TRBV7-9 and TRBJ1-1; tentative D call: TRBD1 (6 bases). There are 14 residues in the CDR3. Germline V CDR1 and CDR2: SEHNR, FQNEAQ (reference sequence). The V and J ends lost 5 bases and 4 bases respectively, with 14 bases between them. CDR3 amino acids: CASSRDTMGTEAFF. CDR3 DNA sequence: TGTGCCAGCAGCAGGGACACCATGGGCACTGAAGCTTTCTTT.

The gene calls are TRBV5-1 and TRBJ2-2, with 12 positions matching TRBD2. CDR3 size: 16 residues. The germline V gene encodes CDR1 SGHRS and CDR2 YFSETQ. V lost 2 bases and J lost 3; bases outside the gene matches: 2. In nucleotides, the CDR3 is TGCGCCAGCAGCTTACGACTAGCGGGAGACACCGGGGAGCTGTTTTTT. Translated, it gives CASSLRLAGDTGELFF.

The CDR3 coding sequence is TGTGCCAGCAGCCAGGGATGGGGTGATTCACCCCTCCACTTT. This sequence encodes CASSQGWGDSPLHF. The chain has TRBV3-1 (or the pseudogene TRBV3-2) and TRBJ1-6; D is uncertain. Trimming removed 3 bases at V and 8 bases at J, with 11 bases between. Germline assignment: CDR1 LGHDT and CDR2 YNNKEL (reference sequence). This CDR3 region has 14 residues.

This sequence joins TRBV2 and TRBJ2-1; possibly TRBD1 for D (5 bases). The CDR3 sequence is 16 residues long. Trimming stripped 3 bases from V and 4 bases from J, with 16 bases between. Germline loops: CDR1 SNHLY, CDR2 FYNNEI. The CDR3 DNA reads as TGTGCCAGCAGTGATTGGGTGGGGCCCGGGTACAATGAGCAGTTCTTC. It specifies CASSDWVGPGYNEQFF.

The chain recombines TRBV19 with TRBJ2-6, with D possibly being TRBD1 or TRBD2 (5 bases each). The V end was cut by 7 bases, the J end by 0 bases, with 13 bases between. Germline-derived CDR1 and CDR2 are LNHDA and SQIVND (reference sequence). The CDR3 spans 16 residues. The CDR3 DNA follows: TGTGCCAGTACCCCGGGGACCCGCTCTGGGGCCAACGTCCTGACTTTC. It codes for CASTPGTRSGANVLTF.

The gene calls are TRBV10-3 and TRBJ2-7; TRBD2 aligns across 9 bases. CDR1 is ENHRY and CDR2 is SYGVKD in the germline V gene. The CDR3 consists of 16 residues. The CDR3 loop is CATFGGAGTSPYEQYF. Written as DNA, the CDR3 is TGTGCGACCTTCGGGGGGGCCGGGACTAGCCCCTACGAGCAGTACTTC.